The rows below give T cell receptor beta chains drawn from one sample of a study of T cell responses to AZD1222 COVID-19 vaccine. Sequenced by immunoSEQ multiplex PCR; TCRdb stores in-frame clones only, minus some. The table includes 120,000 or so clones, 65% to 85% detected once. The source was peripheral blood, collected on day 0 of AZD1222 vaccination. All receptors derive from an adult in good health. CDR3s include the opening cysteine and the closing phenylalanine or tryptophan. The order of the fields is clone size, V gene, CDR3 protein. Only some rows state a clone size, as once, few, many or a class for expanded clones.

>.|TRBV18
CASSPDLGNEQFF
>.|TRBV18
CASSPPSGRATDTQYF
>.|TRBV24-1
CATSDRKKNTEAFF
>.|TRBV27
CASSIAGSSYEQYF
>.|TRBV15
CATSRELAGNTGELFF
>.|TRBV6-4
CASSDSSGRAAHNEQFF
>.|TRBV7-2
CASSLAGGRYEQYF
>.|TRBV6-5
CASSALTRETQYF
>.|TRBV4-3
CASSQLQVGGYEQYF
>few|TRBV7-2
CASRPGVLNTEAFF
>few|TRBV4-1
CASSQDRTDNEQFF
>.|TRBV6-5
CASSSTQGQPQHF
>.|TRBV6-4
CASSEGTGRTEAFF
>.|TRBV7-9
CASSFPRGTEAFF
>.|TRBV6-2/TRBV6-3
CASSYASYGYTF
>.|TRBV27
CASSRYNEQFF
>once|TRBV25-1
CASSEFKGRTDTQYF
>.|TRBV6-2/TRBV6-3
CASSFLFVYGYTF
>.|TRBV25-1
CASRRTGGYGYTF
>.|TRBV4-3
CASSPRGGSYNEQFF
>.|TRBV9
CASSASPGRNYGYTF
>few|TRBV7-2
CASSFAKGISGELFF
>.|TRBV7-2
CASSLEGGQGKGYTF
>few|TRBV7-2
CASSSDWYEQYF
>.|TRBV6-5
CASSPQGMAGELFF
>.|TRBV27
CASSLLRELFF
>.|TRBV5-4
CASSLTVVSGANVLTF
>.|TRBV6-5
CASSTGSGANVLTF